This record concerns one T cell receptor (beta chain) sequence. The antigen is undetermined. CDR3 length equals 14 residues. Trimming took off 0 bases at V and 10 bases at J, with 15 bases between the two ends. Germline V gives CDR1 SNHLY, CDR2 FYNNEI. The data were obtained in a study of cytomegalovirus exposure and HLA in healthy donors. Overall study findings and caveats: Later analysis associated a missense DCLRE1C variant with TCR beta V- and J-gene trimming. Being productive about 90% or about 30% of the time was typical of most TCR beta V segments in an earlier analysis. No immune exposure information besides CMV serostatus was available.

60 Vbeta and 13 Jbeta primers were used in PCR. This table comes from immunoSEQ multiplex PCR, and its TCRdb copy is limited to in-frame clones, with some not included. Among approximately 150,000 clones listed, about 84% were seen once. Sequencing used PBMCs. The sequence was collected from a woman in her late teens or twenties in good health and CMV-seropositive. The chain couples TRBV2 to TRBJ1-2, with a weak D call TRBD1 (5 bases). The CDR3 nucleotides read TGTGCCAGCAGTGAAGCGGGGCAGGGTGGCGACTACACCTTC. This codes for CASSEAGQGGDYTF.